Shown below are 32 T cell receptor beta chains from a single sample sequenced in a study of T cells in Graves' hyperthyroidism and ophthalmopathy (dated by TCRdb to between 2019 and 2020). The receptor library was made with multiplex PCR. The instrument was an Illumina HiSeq 2000. The TCR beta CDR3 regions were amplified from the RNA transcripts. For the first round of RT-PCR on the TCR CDR3, the HTBI primer set was used together with the Qiagen OneStep RT-PCR kit. TCRdb applied fastp at Q25 and MiXCR to the public reads, then kept only in-frame beta chains. Every CDR3 protein is listed once, alongside the most common genes and DNA of its rows. Across this sample there are more than 300,000 distinct CDR3 sequences, with approximately 18% seen only once. Around a third of the sample is in the top ten clones. Specimen: blood. The receptors stem from a woman aged 25-40 years with Graves' hyperthyroidism that later progressed to Graves' ophthalmopathy.

This clonotype was detected only a few times. The genes are TRBV30 and TRBJ2-3; TRBD2 matches 8 bases. Losses at the gene ends were 0 bases for V and 5 bases for J; bases not matched to a gene: 10. CDR3 length: 16 amino acids. CDR1 is GTSNPN, CDR2 SVGIG, per germline (reference sequence). The CDR3 DNA reads TGTGCCTGGAGTGTACTGTCAAGTCTAGCGGGAGATACGCAGTATTTT. This gives the protein CAWSVLSSLAGDTQYF.

Of note for this clonotype: A much larger clone differs by one base, so this may be a read error. The V and J genes are TRBV28 and TRBJ1-2; D possibly corresponds to TRBD1 (5 bases). This CDR3 has 14 amino acids. Germline values: CDR1 MDHEN, CDR2 SYDVKM. The CDR3 protein is CASSLPARVNGCTF. CDR3 sequence (DNA): TGTGCCAGCAGTTTACCCGCCAGGGTGAATGGCTGCACCTTC.

This clonotype was seen at least ten times. V is TRBV3-1 and J is TRBJ2-5; 10 bases map to TRBD1. This CDR3 has 14 amino acids. The germline V gene encodes CDR1 LGHDT and CDR2 YNNKEL (reference sequence). The V segment lost 3 bases and the J segment 5 bases; nucleotides outside the gene matches: 3. CDR3 coding DNA: TGTGCCAGCAGCCAGACAGGGGGCAGGGAGACCCAGTACTTC. This codes for CASSQTGGRETQYF.

This clonotype was found many times. This chain links TRBV6-1 with TRBJ2-1; D possibly uses TRBD1 or TRBD2 (6 bases each). Trimming shortened V by 5 bases and J by 6 bases, and 26 bases separated the two germline ends. The CDR3 covers 18 residues. Germline assignment: CDR1 MNHNS and CDR2 SASEGT. The CDR3 is CASSSGEGGSVRPNEQFF. The CDR3 DNA reads as TGTGCCAGCAGTTCCGGGGAAGGGGGGAGCGTAAGACCCAATGAGCAGTTCTTC.

This clonotype was counted many times. The chain combines TRBV5-1 with TRBJ2-2; perhaps TRBD2 as D (6 bases). Looked up from germline, CDR1 is SGHRS and CDR2 is YFSETQ. There are 17 residues in the CDR3. V was pared by 3 bases and J by 9 bases, with 24 bases between. This CDR3 reads CASSSKEAGLTPRELFF. The CDR3 DNA reads as TGCGCCAGCAGCTCCAAAGAGGCGGGACTTACTCCTCGGGAGCTGTTTTTT.

The rearrangement links TRBV19 to TRBJ2-6; the D gene is possibly TRBD1 (6 bases). This CDR3 is built from 14 residues. Trimming cost V 6 bases and J 3 bases, with 9 bases left between them. CDR1 is LNHDA, CDR2 SQIVND, per germline (reference sequence). CDR3 nucleotides: TGTGCCAGTAGCAGGGGCATTGGGGCCAACGTCCTGACTTTC. It encodes CASSRGIGANVLTF.

With respect to this clonotype: It is likely a read error, because the conserved phenylalanine at the end of the CDR3 is missing. The chain carries TRBV19 and TRBJ2-1, with TRBD2 matching 9 bases. There are 13 residues in the CDR3. Per the germline V gene, CDR1 is LNHDA and CDR2 is SQIVND (reference sequence). Losses at the gene ends were 6 bases for V and 6 bases for J; bases not matched to a gene: 3. CDR3 nucleotides: TGTGCCAGTAGCGCGACTAGCGGCAATGAGCAGTTCCTC. The encoded protein is CASSATSGNEQFL.

This clonotype came up many times. This chain connects TRBV18 to TRBJ1-2, with D maybe TRBD1 (6 bases). This CDR3 is 15 amino acids long. Trimming left V 3 bases short and J 2 bases short, with 13 bases between. Germline lookup yields CDR1 KGHSH and CDR2 LQKENI. CDR3 in DNA: TGTGCCAGCTCACCCTACCGGGACAAAAACTATGGCTACACCTTC. It translates to CASSPYRDKNYGYTF.

V gene TRBV12-3 or TRBV12-4 combines with J gene TRBJ2-5; tentative D call: TRBD1 (6 bases). The V end was cut by 1 base, the J end by 1 base, with 16 bases between. The CDR3 has 17 amino acids. CDR3 coding DNA: TGTGCCAGCAGTTTAGAAAGAGGGACATCGGCCCAAGAGACCCAGTACTTC. It specifies CASSLERGTSAQETQYF.

V gene TRBV27 combines with J gene TRBJ2-5; D is possibly TRBD1 or TRBD2 (5 bases each). CDR1 MNHEY and CDR2 SMNVEV come from the germline V gene (reference sequence). Deletions cut 3 bases from V and 13 bases from J, with 18 bases between. The CDR3 length is 13 residues. CDR3 sequence: CASSLTLGDPRYF. The CDR3 region has the DNA TGTGCCAGCAGTTTGACCCTCGGGGACCCCAGGTACTTC.

This clonotype has a handful of counts. The gene calls are TRBV4-1 and TRBJ1-5, with D possibly being TRBD1 (6 bases). V was shortened by 1 base and J by 4 bases, with 14 bases between the two germline ends. The germline CDR1 and CDR2 sequences are MGHRA and YSYEKL. This CDR3 has 16 amino acids. CDR3 sequence reads: CASSQATGRTNQPQHF. CDR3 DNA sequence: TGCGCCAGCAGCCAAGCTACAGGGAGAACTAATCAGCCCCAGCATTTT.

This clonotype has more than one count but fewer than ten. The J gene is TRBJ2-3, the V gene TRBV19; D uncertain. The CDR3 length is 14 residues. The germline gives CDR1 LNHDA, CDR2 SQIVND (reference sequence). Deletions cut 2 bases from V and 3 bases from J, with 9 bases between. In DNA, the CDR3 is TGTGCCAGTAGTATACGGCACCTGACAGATACGCAGTATTTT. Protein sequence: CASSIRHLTDTQYF.

This clonotype has more than one count but fewer than ten. The CDR3 here is CASSFGDRQPQHF. The CDR3 region has the DNA TGTGCCAGCAGTTTTGGTGACAGGCAGCCCCAGCATTTT. The chain combines TRBV12-3 or TRBV12-4 with TRBJ1-5; D may be TRBD1 (6 bases). This CDR3 is 13 amino acids long. V was pared by 3 bases and J by 7 bases, with 10 bases between.

This clonotype was picked up many times. The genes are TRBV6-1 and TRBJ2-1; 8 bases align to TRBD2. Germline V gene data show CDR1 as MNHNS and CDR2 as SASEGT. This CDR3 contains 14 residues. Trimming took 5 bases from V and 3 from J; bases not matched to a gene: 3. The DNA of the CDR3 is TGTGCCAGCAGTTCTAGCGGGTACTACAATGAGCAGTTCTTC. The encoded protein is CASSSSGYYNEQFF.

This clonotype has at least ten counts. This chain uses TRBV12-3 or TRBV12-4 with TRBJ1-1; the D is unclear. Between the trimmed V and J ends, which lost 3 bases and 3 bases, there was a span of 8 bases. CDR3 length: 13 residues. The CDR3 protein is CASSLRGYTEAFF. The CDR3, as DNA: TGTGCCAGCAGTTTGCGTGGGTACACTGAAGCTTTCTTT.

This rearrangement joins TRBV5-1 to TRBJ2-2, with 8 positions matching TRBD2. CDR3 length: 17 amino acids. CDR1 SGHRS and CDR2 YFSETQ come from the germline V gene. Unmatched junction bases numbered 9, after V lost 4 bases and J lost 1 base. CDR3: CASSKTRAGVNTGELFF. CDR3 DNA: TGCGCCAGCAGCAAAACTCGAGCGGGGGTGAACACCGGGGAGCTGTTTTTT.

This clonotype was found a few times. CDR3 nucleotides: TGTGCCACCAGCAGAGAGCCCCATTCACCCCTCCACTTT. It encodes CATSREPHSPLHF. J is TRBJ1-6 and V is TRBV15; D unresolved. Germline V gene lookup returns CDR1 LNHNV and CDR2 YYDKDF (reference sequence). V was pared by 0 bases and J by 8 bases, with 5 bases between. This CDR3 region has 13 residues.

Many counts were recorded for this clonotype. This CDR3 is CASRKQLAGRYNEQFF. The CDR3 bases are TGTGCCAGCAGAAAACAACTAGCGGGGAGATACAATGAGCAGTTCTTC. V usage is TRBV6-1 and J usage is TRBJ2-1, with 10 bases fitting TRBD2. Germline V lookup: CDR1 MNHNS, CDR2 SASEGT. The CDR3 has 16 amino acids. J lost 4 bases, V lost 6 bases, and 9 bases had no gene match.

This clonotype was seen at least ten times. The chain employs TRBV20-1 and TRBJ1-2; 9 bases match TRBD1. This CDR3 has 15 amino acids. Trimming took 3 bases from V and 3 from J; bases not matched to a gene: 8. Germline V gene data show CDR1 as DFQATT and CDR2 as SNEGSKA (reference sequence). CDR3 amino acids: CSARTGTGSDYGYTF. The CDR3 DNA sequence: TGCAGTGCTAGGACCGGGACAGGGTCTGACTATGGCTACACCTTC.

This clonotype was counted many times. CDR3 nucleotide sequence: TGTGCCACCAGTGACTCGAGACAGGGAATCTCCTACAATGAGCAGTTCTTC. Amino acid sequence: CATSDSRQGISYNEQFF. The V gene is TRBV24-1, the J gene TRBJ2-1; 7 bases map to TRBD1. With 4 bases clipped from V and 0 bases from J, the junction kept 8 bases outside the gene matches. The CDR3 has 17 amino acids. Germline CDR1 and CDR2: KGHDR and SFDVKD.

This rearrangement joins TRBV11-2 to TRBJ2-7; D is undetermined. The germline gives CDR1 SGHAT, CDR2 FQNNGV. Trimming left V 7 bases short and J 2 bases short, with 18 bases between. The CDR3 is made up of 15 amino acids. The CDR3 sequence: CASTFTSRSTYEQYF. In DNA, the CDR3 is TGTGCCAGCACCTTTACATCGCGGTCGACCTACGAGCAGTACTTC.

This clonotype has a count of ten or more. CDR3 loop: CASSPRTGGDTQYF. The CDR3 region has the DNA TGCGCCAGCAGCCCGAGGACAGGGGGAGATACGCAGTATTTT. The V and J genes are TRBV5-1 and TRBJ2-3, with 10 bases identical to TRBD1. Germline values: CDR1 SGHRS, CDR2 YFSETQ. After removal of 4 bases from V and 5 bases from J, the junction contained 4 bases not matched to a gene. The CDR3 is 14 amino acids.

This clonotype has ten or more counts. The rearrangement links TRBV10-2 to TRBJ2-4; the D gene is possibly TRBD2 (5 bases). The CDR3 runs 15 residues. V was cut by 6 bases and J by 0 bases, with 12 bases left in between. CDR1 and CDR2 (germline): WSHSY, SAAADI. The CDR3 is CASRPPGLAKNIQYF. The DNA of the CDR3 is TGCGCCAGCAGACCCCCCGGACTAGCCAAAAACATTCAGTACTTC.

At least ten counts were recorded for this clonotype. The chain is built from TRBV20-1 and TRBJ2-7, with D unclear. There are 11 residues in the CDR3. Germline CDR1 DFQATT, CDR2 SNEGSKA (reference sequence). Trimming shortened V by 3 bases and J by 5 bases, and 8 bases separated the two germline ends. The CDR3 DNA is TGCAGTGCTAGTGTGGGCGACGAGCAGTACTTC. It encodes CSASVGDEQYF.

This clonotype was found a few times. One end of the junction varies from germline; a read error may be responsible. V and J are TRBV12-3 or TRBV12-4 and TRBJ2-7; TRBD2 might be the D (6 bases). CDR3 length equals 15 residues. The CDR3, as DNA: TGTGCCAGCAGTTTGCTGGTCGGGAGTCTAGACGAGCGGTACTTC. Translation gives CASSLLVGSLDERYF.

This clonotype was seen repeatedly, ten times or more. The chain couples TRBV30 to TRBJ2-6; the D gene could be TRBD1 or TRBD2 (5 bases each). The CDR3 is 13 amino acids. Deletions cut 2 bases from V and 12 bases from J, with 14 bases between. Germline CDR1 reads GTSNPN; CDR2 reads SVGIG (reference sequence). CDR3 in DNA: TGTGCCTGGAGTCCCCCGGGACGCACCGTCCTGACTTTC. This sequence encodes CAWSPPGRTVLTF.

This clonotype has a count of ten or more. This chain uses TRBV5-1 with TRBJ2-3; unclear D gene. Looked up from germline, CDR1 is SGHRS and CDR2 is YFSETQ. This CDR3 has 14 amino acids. V was pared by 2 bases and J by 2 bases, with 9 bases between. The CDR3, as DNA: TGCGCCAGCAGCTTCTTCTTAGTCACAGATACGCAGTATTTT. It encodes CASSFFLVTDTQYF.

Note on this clonotype: This may come from a read error, since a much larger clone is one base off. V usage is TRBV3-1 and J usage is TRBJ2-1; unclear D gene. The DNA end is more similar to TRBJ2-7, so the J call may be wrong. The CDR3 runs 12 residues. The germline gives CDR1 LGHDT, CDR2 YNNKEL (reference sequence). The CDR3 loop reads CASSLWYNEQYF. CDR3 in DNA: TGTGCCAGCAGCCTTTGGTACAATGAGCAGTACTTC.

Many counts were recorded for this clonotype. The chain has TRBV20-1 and TRBJ2-3; 8 bases are a match to TRBD1. Unmatched junction bases numbered 8, after V lost 0 bases and J lost 0 bases. The germline CDR1 and CDR2 sequences are DFQATT and SNEGSKA (reference sequence). This CDR3 region has 17 residues. The CDR3 spells CSARDLLGQGSTDTQYF. CDR3 DNA sequence: TGCAGTGCTAGAGATCTTCTCGGACAGGGAAGCACAGATACGCAGTATTTT.

This clonotype was observed a few times. Here the CDR3 reads CASSLEGTTSTDTQYF. The CDR3 nucleotides are TGTGCCAGCAGCTTGGAGGGGACGACTAGCACAGATACGCAGTATTTT. The genes are TRBV5-4 and TRBJ2-3; D possibly matches TRBD1 or TRBD2 (5 bases each). Trimming removed 0 bases at V and 0 bases at J, with 11 bases between. Germline V lookup: CDR1 SGHNT, CDR2 YYREEE (reference sequence). This CDR3 spans 16 amino acids.

The chain recombines TRBV5-6 with TRBJ1-6; TRBD1 might be the D (6 bases). The CDR3 runs 19 residues. V lost 0 bases and J lost 0, with 16 bases in between. CDR1 SGHDT and CDR2 YYEEEE come from the germline V gene. The CDR3 DNA follows: TGTGCCAGCAGCTTGGGTCCGTCTACAGGGAGCTCCTATAATTCACCCCTCCACTTT. Translating it yields CASSLGPSTGSSYNSPLHF.

This clonotype appeared a few times. This chain joins TRBV5-1 and TRBJ2-4; D remains ambiguous. In germline, CDR1 is SGHRS, CDR2 YFSETQ. This CDR3 has 13 amino acids. V lost 4 bases to trimming and J lost 8 bases, with 13 bases between them. The CDR3 coding sequence is TGCGCCAGCAGCCCTCAAGGTGGGGACATTCAGTACTTC. It yields the protein CASSPQGGDIQYF.